This TCR beta chain was captured by sequencing in a study of sequential checkpoint blockade in melanoma. The overall study: First-line arms were nivolumab then ipilimumab, or the reverse, randomized 1:1. Maintenance nivolumab came after either treatment sequence.

Clones were read by immunoSEQ multiplex PCR, and TCRdb kept only the in-frame ones, dropping some. The sample has thousands of clones; less than 50% are singletons. This clone was detected a few times. Treatment indicated: randomized to nivolumab then ipilimumab (arm A) or the reverse (arm B). Live CD3+CD8+ CD19− CD56− cells were sorted from PBMCs. The germline V and J ends were trimmed by 0 bases and 0 bases, with 10 bases remaining between them. Germline-derived CDR1 and CDR2 are SGHKS and YYEKEE (reference sequence). This CDR3 has 15 residues. The J gene is TRBJ2-7, the V gene TRBV5-5; D possibly corresponds to TRBD1 (5 bases). The source of this sequence is a human donor with melanoma. The sample consisted of CD8+ T cells sorted from blood (inferred from file names), taken from a patient given nivolumab and ipilimumab in sequence. In nucleotides, the CDR3 is TGTGCCAGCAGCTTGGAAGGACACAGCTCCTACGAGCAGTACTTC. Translated: CASSLEGHSSYEQYF.